A few counts support the clone carrying this T cell receptor (beta chain). Antigen: not known. This sample is part of a study of human T cells and chemical hapten exposure. Overall study: The use of 2% DPC on 2 cm by 2 cm of upper inner arm skin constituted sensitization. Patients, largely female, had alopecia areata, totalis or universalis.

General study results and limits: No alteration of TCRs above 1 in 1000 frequency was seen with DPC sensitization. The study found expanded TCRs formed significantly more large CDR3 similarity clusters than controls.

In TCRdb, the RACE reads were re-called with MiXCR into one record per CDR3 protein. The data contain tens of thousands of distinct CDR3 sequences, about 8.9% of them singletons. Germline V CDR1 and CDR2: MRHNA, SNTAGT. The CDR3 covers 15 residues. The V and J ends lost 0 bases and 4 bases respectively, with 12 bases between them. The time point here: pre-sensitization, week 0. Treatment: therapeutic diphenylcyclopropenone sensitization with weekly scalp DPC. This sample comprised whole blood, obtained in connection with sensitization to the hapten diphenylcyclopropenone (DPC). This chain connects TRBV6-4 to TRBJ1-1; TRBD1 is a possible D gene (6 bases). This clonotype was sampled from a woman in her thirties or forties with alopecia areata. Some clones in this sample may be carry-over from other donors' samples. CDR3 nucleotides: TGTGCCAGCAGTGACTCGGAGGCAGGGGTCACTGAAGCTTTCTTT. Amino acid sequence: CASSDSEAGVTEAFF.